This T cell receptor beta chain was captured by sequencing in a study of PD-1 blockade in classical Hodgkin lymphoma. Regarding the study as a whole: Before treatment, TCR diversity in newly diagnosed patients was reportedly lower than in healthy donors. Why repertoires differed is undefined; disease activity or prior therapy possibly contributed.

Data came from immunoSEQ multiplex PCR; TCRdb stores just in-frame clones and leaves some out. The data contain some 21,000 clones, about 94% of them seen just once; the ten biggest clones take up roughly 6%. This sample's time point: newly diagnosed, previously untreated cHL patient sample. Untreated, newly diagnosed classical Hodgkin lymphoma PBMCs were used for comparison. This clone has just one count. The antigen is unknown. CDR1 and CDR2 (germline): LNHDA, SQIVND (reference sequence). CDR3 length: 15 residues. J gave up 2 bases and V 5 bases, and 8 bases lay outside the gene matches. This clonotype was sampled from a human donor with classical Hodgkin lymphoma. The chain joins TRBV19 to TRBJ2-7, with 8 bases fitting TRBD1. The material sequenced was peripheral blood mononuclear cells (PBMCs). The CDR3 protein is CASSPSAGGPYEQYF. The DNA for the CDR3 is TGTGCCAGTAGTCCCTCTGCAGGGGGCCCCTACGAGCAGTACTTC.